This is a list of T cell receptor beta chains from one sample in a study of beta chain features in type 1 diabetes. Profiling relied on immunoSEQ multiplex PCR, and the TCRdb table lists in-frame clones only, not all of them. The sample has 680,000 or so clones, 15% seen once. Sequencing used naive CD4+ T cells from blood. The receptor source for this set is a man aged 18 to 30 in good health. CDR3s include the opening cysteine and the closing phenylalanine or tryptophan. D genes are given only for firm matches. Size values are once, few and many counts, or a class for expanded clones, and some rows have none.

v_gene,d_gene,j_gene,abundance,CDR3nt,CDR3aa
TRBV6-1,-,TRBJ2-1,few,TGTGCCAGCAGTGAAAGGGGGAGCTCCTACAATGAGCAGTTCTTC,CASSERGSSYNEQFF
TRBV25-1,-,TRBJ1-5,few,TGTGCCAGCAGTTCGTCAGGTAATAGCAATCAGCCCCAGCATTTT,CASSSSGNSNQPQHF
TRBV25-1,-,TRBJ1-1,-,TGTGCCAGCAGCTCTTACAGGGATGGCACTGAAGCTTTCTTT,CASSSYRDGTEAFF
TRBV7-2,TRBD1,TRBJ1-3,-,TGTGCCAGCAGCCCAGACAGGGCTGGAAACACCATATATTTT,CASSPDRAGNTIYF
TRBV6-5,-,TRBJ2-7,few,TGTGCCAGCAGTCACGGCACCTACGAGCAGTACTTC,CASSHGTYEQYF
TRBV5-4,-,TRBJ2-1,-,TGTGCCAGCAGCCGGGGACGGTACAGCTCCTACAATGAGCAGTTCTTC,CASSRGRYSSYNEQFF
TRBV28,-,TRBJ1-1,-,TGTGCCAGTAGGGTTGCGTCGGGGCCTCGGAACACTGAAGCTTTCTTT,CASRVASGPRNTEAFF
TRBV7-8,TRBD2,TRBJ2-3,few,TGTGCCAGCAGCTTTAGCGGGAATACGCAGTATTTT,CASSFSGNTQYF
TRBV28,-,TRBJ1-6,-,TGTGCCAGCAGTTCCCTAGGGGCCCTAGGGGCCCTCCACTTT,CASSSLGALGALHF
TRBV30,-,TRBJ2-2,few,TGTGCCTGGAGTCATGACCGGGCTCGAGGGGAGCTGTTTTTT,CAWSHDRARGELFF
TRBV29-1,-,TRBJ1-1,-,TGCAGCGTTGGCTGGACAAACACTGAAGCTTTCTTT,CSVGWTNTEAFF
TRBV12-2,-,TRBJ2-2,-,TGTGCAAGCCACGACTCCCTCGCCGGGGAGCTGTTTTTT,CASHDSLAGELFF
TRBV7-3,TRBD2,TRBJ2-4,-,TGTGCCAGCAGGCTCAGCGGGGCCAGTCAGGGCATTCAGTACTTC,CASRLSGASQGIQYF
TRBV27,-,TRBJ1-2,-,TGTGCCAGCACCCCAAATCCCGGGCTCAGCTATGGCTACACCTTC,CASTPNPGLSYGYTF
TRBV4-2,-,TRBJ2-5,few,TGTGCCAGCAGCCAAGGACAGCAAGAGACCCAGTACTTC,CASSQGQQETQYF
TRBV5-1,-,TRBJ1-2,-,TGCGCCAGCAGCTTGGTTTTAGACTATGGCTACACCTTC,CASSLVLDYGYTF